The 13 T cell receptor beta chains given below trace back to one sample, sequenced in a study of T-cell reconstitution after alpha-beta-depleted transplantation in children. Preparation of the TCRbeta library was carried out with unique molecular identifiers. TCRdb processed the PCR reads anew with MiXCR; each CDR3 protein has one entry. The data show about a million distinct CDR3 sequences, around 30% seen once. Sequencing was performed on PBMCs, mostly from graft donor cells, taken 360 days after TCRalphabeta/CD19-depleted stem cell transplant. Receptors originate from a boy under two years old who had a stem cell transplant for SCID, so the T cells may come from the graft donor.

The CDR3 nucleotides are TGTGCCAGCAGTTGGGGCGAAGGGGGCTGGAACACCGGGGAGCTGTTTTTT. The encoded protein is CASSWGEGGWNTGELFF. This chain uses TRBV12-3 or TRBV12-4 with TRBJ2-2; 7 nucleotides match TRBD1. CDR3 length equals 17 residues. V dropped 4 bases and J dropped 1; count of bases not matched to a gene: 9.

The V and J genes are TRBV4-2 and TRBJ2-2, with 10 positions matching TRBD1. The length of the CDR3 is 18 residues. CDR1 and CDR2 from the germline V gene are LGHNA and YNFKEQ. V trimming: 2 bases; J trimming: 0 bases; junction bases outside the gene matches: 6. The CDR3 is CASSQRDRGPANTGELFF. The CDR3 DNA follows: TGTGCCAGCAGCCAAAGGGACAGGGGTCCCGCGAACACCGGGGAGCTGTTTTTT.

The chain employs TRBV5-1 and TRBJ2-2; TRBD2 matches 11 bases. The CDR3 covers 15 residues. CDR1 and CDR2 from the germline V gene are SGHRS and YFSETQ. V lost 0 bases, J lost 6 bases, and 1 base stayed unmatched. The CDR3 bases are TGCGCCAGCAGCTTGGGACTAGCGGGATCCGGGGAGCTGTTTTTT. Translation: CASSLGLAGSGELFF.

In the case of this clonotype: An end of the junction differs from the germline gene, which may be a read error. The chain recombines TRBV20-1 with TRBJ1-3; D is perhaps TRBD1 (5 bases). Germline values: CDR1 DFQATT, CDR2 SNEGSKA (reference sequence). The CDR3 is 15 amino acids. CDR3 nucleotide sequence: TGCAGTGCTCGAGAGGCGGCAGGGAGTGGAAACACCATATATTTT. This encodes CSAREAAGSGNTIYF.

This clonotype has a handful of counts. The rearrangement uses TRBV5-6 and TRBJ2-2; 7 nucleotides align to TRBD1. Per the germline V gene, CDR1 is SGHDT and CDR2 is YYEEEE. This CDR3 comprises 16 residues. V dropped 6 bases and J dropped 1; count of bases not matched to a gene: 9. DNA for the CDR3: TGTGCCAGCATCCGATCGACAGGGCTGAACACCGGGGAGCTGTTTTTT. Its protein is CASIRSTGLNTGELFF.

This chain uses TRBV29-1 with TRBJ2-5, with a weak D call TRBD2 (6 bases). V lost 4 bases, J lost 4 bases, and 10 bases lay in between. Germline CDR1 SQVTM, CDR2 ANQGSEA. The CDR3 has 12 residues. The CDR3 loop reads CSVGRAPETQYF. The DNA of the CDR3 is TGCAGCGTTGGGAGGGCCCCAGAGACCCAGTACTTC.

J is TRBJ1-5 and V is TRBV12-3 or TRBV12-4; no reliable D call. The length of the CDR3 is 14 residues. The V end lost 3 bases, the J end lost 2 bases, and 8 bases lay between the germline ends. CDR3 in DNA: TGTGCCAGCAGTTTCGTGGCAGGCAATCAGCCCCAGCATTTT. This translates into CASSFVAGNQPQHF.

The genes are TRBV20-1 and TRBJ2-1; 8 bases agree with TRBD1. V trimming: 7 bases; J trimming: 7 bases; junction bases outside the gene matches: 9. CDR3 length: 13 residues. Germline V lookup: CDR1 DFQATT, CDR2 SNEGSKA (reference sequence). The CDR3 sequence is CSGAGGFVNEQFF. The CDR3 coding sequence is TGCAGTGGAGCAGGGGGCTTTGTTAATGAGCAGTTCTTC.

The genes are TRBV4-3 and TRBJ1-6; D is undetermined. Germline lookup yields CDR1 LGHNA and CDR2 YSLEER. Between the trimmed V and J ends, which lost 4 bases and 6 bases, there was a span of 10 bases. This CDR3 region has 14 residues. In DNA, the CDR3 is TGCGCCAGCAGCCTGGGCTGGTCTAATTCACCCCTCCACTTT. This sequence encodes CASSLGWSNSPLHF.

The V and J genes are TRBV6-1 and TRBJ2-7; D is tentatively TRBD1 or TRBD2 (5 bases each). The V gene lost 5 bases and the J gene lost 7 bases, with 18 bases spanning the gap. Germline V CDR1 and CDR2: MNHNS, SASEGT. The CDR3 is 14 amino acids. CDR3 sequence (DNA): TGTGCCAGCAGTCGATCCGGGGCCAACTGGGAGCAGTACTTC. It is translated as CASSRSGANWEQYF.

The V and J genes are TRBV12-3 or TRBV12-4 and TRBJ2-7; 11 bases map to TRBD1. The trim removed 5 bases at V and 4 bases at J, leaving 7 bases unmatched. CDR3 length: 15 residues. The CDR3 DNA reads as TGTGCCAGCAGTCCCCGGACAGGGGGCATGTACGAGCAGTACTTC. It translates to CASSPRTGGMYEQYF.

CDR3 loop: CASKRGRRETQYF. Written as DNA, the CDR3 is TGTGCCAGCAAGAGGGGGCGGCGGGAGACCCAGTACTTC. This chain uses TRBV5-6 with TRBJ2-5, with 7 positions matching TRBD1. V dropped 6 bases and J dropped 5; count of bases not matched to a gene: 7. The length of the CDR3 is 13 residues. Per the germline V gene, CDR1 is SGHDT and CDR2 is YYEEEE.

This clonotype appeared a few times. This chain uses TRBV2 with TRBJ2-7; D is perhaps TRBD2 (5 bases). CDR3 length: 11 amino acids. The V end was cut by 8 bases, the J end by 5 bases, with 10 bases between. Looked up from germline, CDR1 is SNHLY and CDR2 is FYNNEI. CDR3 DNA sequence: TGTGCCAGCCGGCGGGTCGACGAGCAGTACTTC. It translates to CASRRVDEQYF.